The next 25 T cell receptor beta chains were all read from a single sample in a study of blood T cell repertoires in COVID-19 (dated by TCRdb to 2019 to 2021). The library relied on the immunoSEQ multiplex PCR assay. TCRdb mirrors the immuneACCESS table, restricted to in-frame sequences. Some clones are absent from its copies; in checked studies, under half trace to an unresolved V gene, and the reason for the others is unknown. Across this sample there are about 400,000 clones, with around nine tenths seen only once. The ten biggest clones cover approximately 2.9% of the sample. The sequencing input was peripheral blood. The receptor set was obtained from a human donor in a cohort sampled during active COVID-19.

CDR3 region: CASSAGQDYEQYF. The CDR3 DNA reads as TGTGCCAGCAGCGCAGGACAGGACTACGAGCAGTACTTC. The chain recombines TRBV7-8 with TRBJ2-7; TRBD1 matches 7 bases. The CDR3 is made up of 13 amino acids. V lost 5 bases and J lost 3; bases outside the gene matches: 4. The germline gives CDR1 SGHVS, CDR2 FQNEAQ.

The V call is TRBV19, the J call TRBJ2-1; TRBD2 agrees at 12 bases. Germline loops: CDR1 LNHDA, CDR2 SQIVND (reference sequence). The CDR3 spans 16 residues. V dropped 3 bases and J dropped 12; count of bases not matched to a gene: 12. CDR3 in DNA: TGTGCCAGTAGTATTGGTGTAACTAGCGGGAGGAACCGGCAGTTCTTC. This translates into CASSIGVTSGRNRQFF.

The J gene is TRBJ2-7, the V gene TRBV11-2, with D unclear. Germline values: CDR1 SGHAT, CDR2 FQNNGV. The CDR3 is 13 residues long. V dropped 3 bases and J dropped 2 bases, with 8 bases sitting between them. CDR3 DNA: TGTGCCAGCAGCTTTAGTCTAACCTACGAGCAGTACTTC. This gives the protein CASSFSLTYEQYF.

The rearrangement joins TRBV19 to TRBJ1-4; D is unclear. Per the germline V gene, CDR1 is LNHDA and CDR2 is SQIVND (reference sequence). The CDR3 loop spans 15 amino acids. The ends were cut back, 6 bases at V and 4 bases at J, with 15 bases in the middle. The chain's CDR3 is CASRPGPQRNEKLFF. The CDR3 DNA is TGTGCCAGTAGACCTGGTCCCCAGCGTAATGAAAAACTGTTTTTT.

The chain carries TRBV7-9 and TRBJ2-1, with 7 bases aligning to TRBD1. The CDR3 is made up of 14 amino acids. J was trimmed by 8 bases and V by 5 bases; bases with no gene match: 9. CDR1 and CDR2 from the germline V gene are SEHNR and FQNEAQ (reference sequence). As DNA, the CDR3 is TGTGCCAGCAGCCTTAACAGGGGTGTGGATGAGCAGTTCTTC. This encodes CASSLNRGVDEQFF.

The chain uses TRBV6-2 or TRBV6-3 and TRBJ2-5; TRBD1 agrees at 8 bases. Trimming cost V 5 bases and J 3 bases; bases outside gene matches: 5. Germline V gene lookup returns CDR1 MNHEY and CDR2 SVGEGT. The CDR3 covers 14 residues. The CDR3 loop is CASSRGQGEETQYF. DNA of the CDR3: TGTGCCAGCAGTCGCGGACAGGGAGAAGAGACCCAGTACTTC.

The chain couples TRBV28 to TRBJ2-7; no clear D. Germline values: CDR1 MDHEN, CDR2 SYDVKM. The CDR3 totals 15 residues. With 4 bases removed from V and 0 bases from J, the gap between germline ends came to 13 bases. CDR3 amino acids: CASSSRFFSSYEQYF. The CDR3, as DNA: TGTGCCAGCAGTTCCAGGTTCTTCAGCTCCTACGAGCAGTACTTC.

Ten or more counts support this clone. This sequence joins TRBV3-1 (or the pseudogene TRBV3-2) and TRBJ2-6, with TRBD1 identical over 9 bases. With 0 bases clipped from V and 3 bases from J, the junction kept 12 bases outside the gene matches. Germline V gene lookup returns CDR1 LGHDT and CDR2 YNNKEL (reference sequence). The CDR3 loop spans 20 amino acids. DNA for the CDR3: TGTGCCAGCAGCCAAGATTTCGGTTTACAGGGGGCAGGTGGGGCCAACGTCCTGACTTTC. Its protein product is CASSQDFGLQGAGGANVLTF.

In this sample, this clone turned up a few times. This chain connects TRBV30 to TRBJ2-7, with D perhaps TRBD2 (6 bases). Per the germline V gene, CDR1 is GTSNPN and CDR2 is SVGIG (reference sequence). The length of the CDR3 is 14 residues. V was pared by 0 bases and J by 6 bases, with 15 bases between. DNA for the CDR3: TGTGCCTGGAGTGTACCGGGAGAGGGGAGCGAGCAGTACTTC. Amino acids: CAWSVPGEGSEQYF.

The CDR3 sequence: CASSHHPVREGRGNTIYF. CDR3 DNA: TGTGCCAGCAGCCACCACCCCGTACGGGAGGGTAGAGGAAACACCATATATTTT. The chain couples TRBV11-2 to TRBJ1-3; D call uncertain. The CDR3 contains 18 residues. V lost 5 bases and J lost 4, with 24 bases in between. Germline assignment: CDR1 SGHAT and CDR2 FQNNGV.

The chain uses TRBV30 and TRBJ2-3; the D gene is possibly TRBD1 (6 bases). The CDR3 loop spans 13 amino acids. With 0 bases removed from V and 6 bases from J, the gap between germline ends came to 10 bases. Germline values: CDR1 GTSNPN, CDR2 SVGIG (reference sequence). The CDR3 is CAWSVTGSDTQYF. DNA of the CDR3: TGTGCCTGGAGTGTAACAGGGTCGGATACGCAGTATTTT.

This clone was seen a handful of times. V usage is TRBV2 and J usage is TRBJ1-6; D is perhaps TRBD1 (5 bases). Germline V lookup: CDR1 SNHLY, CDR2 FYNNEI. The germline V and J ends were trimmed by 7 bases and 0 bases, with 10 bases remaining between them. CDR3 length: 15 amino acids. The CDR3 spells CASIKDSSYNSPLHF. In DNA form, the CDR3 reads TGTGCCAGCATCAAAGACAGCTCCTATAATTCACCCCTCCACTTT.

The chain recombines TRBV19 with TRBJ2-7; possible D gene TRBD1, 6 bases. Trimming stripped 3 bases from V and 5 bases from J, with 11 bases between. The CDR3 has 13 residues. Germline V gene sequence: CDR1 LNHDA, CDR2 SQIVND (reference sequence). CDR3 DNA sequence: TGTGCCAGTAGTATGCAGGGGTTCCACGAGCAGTACTTC. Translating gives CASSMQGFHEQYF. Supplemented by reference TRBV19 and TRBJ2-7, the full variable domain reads DGGITQSPKYLFRKEGQNVTLSCEQNLNHDAMYWYRQDPGQGLRLIYYSQIVNDFQKGDIAEGYSVSREKKESFPLTVTSAQKNPTAFYLCASSMQGFHEQYFGPGTRLTVT.

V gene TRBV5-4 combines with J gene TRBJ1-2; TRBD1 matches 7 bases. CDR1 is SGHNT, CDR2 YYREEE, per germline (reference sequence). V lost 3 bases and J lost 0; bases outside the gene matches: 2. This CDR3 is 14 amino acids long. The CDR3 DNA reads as TGTGCCAGCAGCTGGGACAGCTCTAACTATGGCTACACCTTC. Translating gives CASSWDSSNYGYTF.

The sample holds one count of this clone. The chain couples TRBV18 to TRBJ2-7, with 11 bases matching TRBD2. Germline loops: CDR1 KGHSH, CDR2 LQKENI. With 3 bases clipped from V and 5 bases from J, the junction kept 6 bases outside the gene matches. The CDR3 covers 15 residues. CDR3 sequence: CASSPLPSGGNEQYF. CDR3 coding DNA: TGTGCCAGCTCACCCCTTCCTAGCGGGGGGAACGAGCAGTACTTC.

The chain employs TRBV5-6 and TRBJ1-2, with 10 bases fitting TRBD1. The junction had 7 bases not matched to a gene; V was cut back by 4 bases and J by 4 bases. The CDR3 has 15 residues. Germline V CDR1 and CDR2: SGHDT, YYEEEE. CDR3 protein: CASSQTGGYFYGYTF. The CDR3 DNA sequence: TGTGCCAGCAGCCAGACAGGGGGCTATTTCTATGGCTACACCTTC.

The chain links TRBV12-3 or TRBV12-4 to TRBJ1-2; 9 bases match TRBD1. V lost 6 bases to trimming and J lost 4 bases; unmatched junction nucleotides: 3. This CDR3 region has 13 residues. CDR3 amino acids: CASRAGQGYGYTF. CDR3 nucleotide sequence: TGTGCCAGCAGAGCGGGACAGGGCTATGGCTACACCTTC.

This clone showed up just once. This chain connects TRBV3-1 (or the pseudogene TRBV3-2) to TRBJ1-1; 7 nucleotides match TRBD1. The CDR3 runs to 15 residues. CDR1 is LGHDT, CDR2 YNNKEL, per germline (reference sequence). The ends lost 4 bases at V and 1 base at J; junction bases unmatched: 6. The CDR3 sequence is CASSRAGQANTEAFF. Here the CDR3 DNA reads TGTGCCAGCAGCCGGGCCGGACAGGCGAACACTGAAGCTTTCTTT.

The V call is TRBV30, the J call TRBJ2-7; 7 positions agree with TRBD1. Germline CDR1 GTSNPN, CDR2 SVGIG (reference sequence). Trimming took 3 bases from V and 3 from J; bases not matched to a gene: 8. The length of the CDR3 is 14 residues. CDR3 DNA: TGTGCCTGGAGCCCCGGACAGGTAAACTACGAGCAGTACTTC. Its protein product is CAWSPGQVNYEQYF.

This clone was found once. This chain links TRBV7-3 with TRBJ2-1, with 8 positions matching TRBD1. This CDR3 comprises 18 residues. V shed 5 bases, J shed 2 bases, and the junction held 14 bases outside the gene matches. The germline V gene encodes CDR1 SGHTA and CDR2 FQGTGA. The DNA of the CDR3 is TGTGCCAGCAGCGTCCATTCCCTCAGGGGGCTCACCTACAATGAGCAGTTCTTC. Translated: CASSVHSLRGLTYNEQFF. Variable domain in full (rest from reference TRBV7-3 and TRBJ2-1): GAGVSQTPSNKVTEKGKYVELRCDPISGHTALYWYRQSLGQGPEFLIYFQGTGAADDSGLPNDRFFAVRPEGSVSTLKIQRTERGDSAVYLCASSVHSLRGLTYNEQFFGPGTRLTVL.

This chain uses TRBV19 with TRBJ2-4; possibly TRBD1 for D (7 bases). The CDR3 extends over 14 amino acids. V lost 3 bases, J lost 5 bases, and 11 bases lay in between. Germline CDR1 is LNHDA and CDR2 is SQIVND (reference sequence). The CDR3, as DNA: TGTGCCAGTAGTATTGGAGGGGGCGAAAACATTCAGTACTTC. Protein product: CASSIGGGENIQYF.

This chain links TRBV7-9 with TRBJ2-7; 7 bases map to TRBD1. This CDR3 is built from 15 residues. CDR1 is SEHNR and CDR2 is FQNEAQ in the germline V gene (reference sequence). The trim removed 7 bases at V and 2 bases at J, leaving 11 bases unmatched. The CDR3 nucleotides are TGTGCCAGCACCGTTTTCCGGGACAGAGCCTACGAGCAGTACTTC. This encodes CASTVFRDRAYEQYF. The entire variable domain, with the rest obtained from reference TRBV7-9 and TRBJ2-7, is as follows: DTGVSQNPRHKITKRGQNVTFRCDPISEHNRLYWYRQTLGQGPEFLTYFQNEAQLEKSRLLSDRFSAERPKGSFSTLEIQRTEQGDSAMYLCASTVFRDRAYEQYFGPGTRLTVT.

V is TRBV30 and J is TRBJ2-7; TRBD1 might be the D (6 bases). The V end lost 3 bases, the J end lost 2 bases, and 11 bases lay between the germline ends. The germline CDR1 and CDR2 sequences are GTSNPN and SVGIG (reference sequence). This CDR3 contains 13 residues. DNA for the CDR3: TGTGCCTGGAGCCCAGGGGCACCCTACGAGCAGTACTTC. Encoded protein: CAWSPGAPYEQYF.

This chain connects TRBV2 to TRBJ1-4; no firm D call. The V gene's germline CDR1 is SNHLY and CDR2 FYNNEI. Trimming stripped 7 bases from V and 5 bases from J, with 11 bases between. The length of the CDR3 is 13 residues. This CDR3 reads CASNIQRNEKLFF. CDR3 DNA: TGTGCCAGCAATATCCAACGGAATGAAAAACTGTTTTTT.

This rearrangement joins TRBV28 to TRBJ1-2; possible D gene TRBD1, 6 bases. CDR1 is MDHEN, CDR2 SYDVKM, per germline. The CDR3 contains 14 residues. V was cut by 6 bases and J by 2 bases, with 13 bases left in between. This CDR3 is CASSLLGQNYGYTF. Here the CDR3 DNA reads TGTGCCAGCAGCCTGCTGGGACAAAACTATGGCTACACCTTC.